The entry below gives a single T cell receptor (beta chain) sequence along with its context. The germline V gene encodes CDR1 SGHDN and CDR2 FVKESK. Trimming removed 1 base at V and 9 bases at J, with 13 bases between. The CDR3 consists of 15 residues. The sample comes from a study of blood T cells in healthy people across ages. Alongside a J-beta primer mix, a sample-barcoded 5' primer served in a second PCR lasting about 7 to 12 cycles. TCRdb called the 5' RACE reads again in MiXCR, with one record for every CDR3 protein. The table includes approximately 810,000 distinct CDR3 sequences, about 28% detected once.

Material for sequencing was blood. This rearrangement joins TRBV14 to TRBJ1-6; no clear D gene. The receptor comes from an elderly woman in good health. In DNA, the CDR3 is TGTGCCAGCAGCCAAGGACCGGCTTGGGGTTCACCCCTCCACTTT. It encodes CASSQGPAWGSPLHF.